These T cell receptor beta chains were read from a single sample in a study of blood T cell repertoires in COVID-19. TCRdb's table, derived via immunoSEQ multiplex PCR, lists solely in-frame clones and lacks some. The repertoire holds fewer than 350,000 clones, with nearly 90% as singletons. Material: peripheral blood. These receptors all stem from a man between 18 and 29 years old with active or convalescent COVID-19. Each CDR3 is given without its conserved first and last residue. The size field is filled for only some rows; it gives once, few, many or a size class.

size: -
V: TRBV7-9
CDR3: ASSLAASADTQY

size: -
V: TRBV12-3/TRBV12-4
CDR3: ASSSGQHQPQH

size: once
V: TRBV18
CDR3: ASHSIQGHEQY

size: -
V: TRBV29-1
CDR3: SVVSGGGALPEQF

size: -
V: TRBV4-1
CDR3: ASSGMGRENEKLF

size: -
V: TRBV7-9
CDR3: ASSFQGRTNEKLF

size: -
V: TRBV29-1
CDR3: SVLTDNSGNTIY

size: -
V: TRBV19
CDR3: ASRAVQGTTEAF

size: -
V: TRBV10-3
CDR3: AISGDRVSGYT

size: -
V: TRBV7-2
CDR3: ASGRDRVSYEQY

size: -
V: TRBV7-3
CDR3: ASSLGLAGVNEQF

size: -
V: TRBV27
CDR3: ASRGGASSYNSPLH

size: -
V: TRBV5-4
CDR3: APRPSYLPGQMAF

size: -
V: TRBV12-3/TRBV12-4
CDR3: ASSFLAGELF

size: -
V: TRBV4-2
CDR3: ASSQGTSGGAYEQY

size: -
V: TRBV12-3/TRBV12-4
CDR3: ASTPGQLYGYT

size: -
V: TRBV7-9
CDR3: ASSLPRTEAF

size: -
V: TRBV5-4
CDR3: ASSLGEESSYEQY

size: -
V: TRBV15
CDR3: AIPGQGVNTGELF

size: -
V: TRBV6-2/TRBV6-3
CDR3: ASSIPRGSGANVLT

size: -
V: TRBV2
CDR3: ASRGTSQNTGELF

size: -
V: TRBV5-4
CDR3: ASSSGQASGANVLT

size: -
V: TRBV9
CDR3: ASSAMSLTSTDTQY